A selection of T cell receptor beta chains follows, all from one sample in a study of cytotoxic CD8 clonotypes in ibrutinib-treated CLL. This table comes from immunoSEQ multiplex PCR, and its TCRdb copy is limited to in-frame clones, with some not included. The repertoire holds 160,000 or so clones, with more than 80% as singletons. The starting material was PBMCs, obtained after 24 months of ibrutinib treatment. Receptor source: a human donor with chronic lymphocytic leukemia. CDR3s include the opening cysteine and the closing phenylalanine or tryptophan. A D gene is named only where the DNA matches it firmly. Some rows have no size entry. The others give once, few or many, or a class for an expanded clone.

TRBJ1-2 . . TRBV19 CASSKVGAVGYTF TGTGCCAGTAGTAAGGTGGGGGCAGTTGGCTACACCTTC
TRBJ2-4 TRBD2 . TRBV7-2 CASTRMAGENIQYF TGTGCCAGCACCCGAATGGCGGGGGAAAACATTCAGTACTTC
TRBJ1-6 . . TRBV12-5 CASGLASGTSSPLHF TGTGCTAGTGGTTTGGCCTCCGGGACTTCTTCACCCCTCCACTTT
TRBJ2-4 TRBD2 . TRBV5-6 CASRLRGSGWAKNIQYF TGTGCCAGCAGACTGCGGGGGAGCGGTTGGGCCAAAAACATTCAGTACTTC
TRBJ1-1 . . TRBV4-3 CASSQDVKGGTEAFF TGCGCCAGCAGCCAAGACGTAAAGGGGGGCACTGAAGCTTTCTTT
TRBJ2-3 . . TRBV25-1 CASSERAPRLGRPDTQYF TGTGCCAGCAGTGAACGCGCCCCCCGGTTGGGCAGGCCAGATACGCAGTATTTT
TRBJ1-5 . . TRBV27 CASSSLSKGGSQPQHF TGTGCCAGCAGTTCTCTCTCCAAAGGAGGCAGTCAGCCCCAGCATTTT
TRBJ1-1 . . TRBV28 CASRSLQTEAFF TGTGCCAGCAGATCTCTTCAGACTGAAGCTTTCTTT
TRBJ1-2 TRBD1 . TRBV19 CASKQGNYGYTF TGTGCCAGTAAACAGGGGAACTATGGCTACACCTTC
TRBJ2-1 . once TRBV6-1 CASSSNFFYNEQFF TGTGCCAGCAGTTCCAACTTCTTCTACAATGAGCAGTTCTTC
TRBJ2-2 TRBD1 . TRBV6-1 CASSERGRNTGELFF TGTGCCAGCAGTGAGAGGGGGCGGAACACCGGGGAGCTGTTTTTT
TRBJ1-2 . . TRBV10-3 CAISEGAANYGYTF TGTGCCATCAGTGAGGGGGCGGCTAACTATGGCTACACCTTC
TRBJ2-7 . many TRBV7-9 CASRDTLAYEQYF TGTGCCAGCAGGGATACCCTAGCCTACGAGCAGTACTTC
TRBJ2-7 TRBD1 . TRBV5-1 CASSVGQGRDEQYF TGCGCCAGCAGCGTTGGACAGGGCAGGGACGAGCAGTACTTC
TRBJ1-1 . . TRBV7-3 CASSAQKGTEAFF TGTGCCAGCAGCGCTCAAAAGGGCACTGAAGCTTTCTTT
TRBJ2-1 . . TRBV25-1 CASSFFFEQFF TGTGCCAGCAGTTTCTTTTTTGAGCAGTTCTTC
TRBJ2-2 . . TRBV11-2 CASSLDSSDTGELFF TGTGCCAGCAGCTTAGATTCCTCCGACACCGGGGAGCTGTTTTTT
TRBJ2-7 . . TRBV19 CASSPGLVSYEQYF TGTGCCAGTAGTCCGGGACTGGTCTCCTACGAGCAGTACTTC
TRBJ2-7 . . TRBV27 CASSLSYISEQYF TGTGCCAGCAGTTTATCATACATCAGCGAGCAGTACTTC
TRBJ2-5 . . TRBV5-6 CASSPSGAGAGNQETQYF TGTGCCAGCAGCCCCTCGGGGGCGGGAGCGGGGAACCAAGAGACCCAGTACTTC
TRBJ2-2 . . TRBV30 CAWSGVRGSTGELFF TGTGCCTGGAGCGGTGTACGGGGTAGTACCGGGGAGCTGTTTTTT
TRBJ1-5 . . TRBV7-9 CASSLNRVQPQHF TGTGCCAGCAGCTTGAACAGGGTTCAGCCCCAGCATTTT
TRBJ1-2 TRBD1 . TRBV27 CASSSSGTGEDGYTF TGTGCCAGCAGTTCCTCCGGGACAGGGGAAGATGGCTACACCTTC
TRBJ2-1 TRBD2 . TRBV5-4 CASKERGSYNEQFF TGTGCCAGCAAGGAGCGGGGGAGCTACAATGAGCAGTTCTTC
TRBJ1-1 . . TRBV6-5 CASSYSANTEAFF TGTGCCAGCAGTTACTCGGCGAACACTGAAGCTTTCTTT
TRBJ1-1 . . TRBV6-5 CASSYRGSGRTEAFF TGTGCCAGCAGTTACAGGGGATCAGGACGGACTGAAGCTTTCTTT
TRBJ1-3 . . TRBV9 CASSVARDYSGNTIYF TGTGCCAGCAGCGTAGCCCGAGATTACTCTGGAAACACCATATATTTT
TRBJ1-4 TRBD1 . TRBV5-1 CASSPGTVEKLFF TGCGCCAGCAGCCCCGGGACAGTTGAAAAACTGTTTTTT